In this sample, the clone carrying this T cell receptor beta chain turned up a few times. The antigen is not known. The sample belongs to a study of regulatory T cells in long-lasting Graves disease. Looking at the study overall: Antithyroid drug use was under 3 months in newly diagnosed Graves' patients. Study-wide findings and caveats: With persistent disease, TRBV28, TRBJ1-2 and TRBJ2-5 were the favored segments.

Time point reported: newly diagnosed GD, antithyroid drugs for less than 3 months. PBMC RNA was the source of the TCR library. Enrollment of patients was through an endocrinology department in Xi'an, China. Blood from the periphery, 8 to 9.5 milliliters in all, was drawn into EDTA tubes. Relying on iRepertoire HTBI primers and Arm-PCR of CDR3 regions, the team built TCR beta libraries. TCRdb passed the multiplex PCR reads through MiXCR, listing each CDR3 protein once. Here the sample spans 250,000 to 400,000 distinct CDR3 sequences, about 18% being singletons. The V gene lost 3 bases and the J gene lost 0 bases, with 11 bases spanning the gap. The CDR3 spans 16 residues. The germline V gene encodes CDR1 SGHNT and CDR2 YENEEA.

The sequence derives from a female donor with Graves disease. Material: peripheral blood mononuclear cells (PBMCs), obtained at new diagnosis, from a patient treated with antithyroid drugs. This chain joins TRBV11-3 and TRBJ2-2; D call uncertain. The CDR3 spells CASSFVRSPNTGELFF. The CDR3, as DNA: TGTGCCAGCAGCTTCGTCAGGAGCCCGAACACCGGGGAGCTGTTTTTT.